These 14 T cell receptor beta chains share one sample of origin, sequenced in a study of cytotoxic CD8 clonotypes in ibrutinib-treated CLL. The assay was immunoSEQ multiplex PCR, and TCRdb's table has in-frame clones only and misses some. Altogether fewer than 400,000 clones are present, 67% being singletons, with the ten largest covering roughly 6.3%. Sequenced material: PBMCs, taken after 36 months of ibrutinib treatment. The receptor set was obtained from a human donor with chronic lymphocytic leukemia.

This clone was counted between two and nine times. The same CDR3 can be traced to other DNA sequences in this sample. The chain couples TRBV5-1 to TRBJ2-7; D call uncertain. Trimming pared 0 bases from V and 3 bases from J, leaving 1 base between. This CDR3 is 11 amino acids long. Germline V CDR1 and CDR2: SGHRS, YFSETQ. The CDR3 DNA sequence: TGCGCCAGCAGCTTGGACTACGAGCAGTACTTC. Its protein product is CASSLDYEQYF.

V is TRBV6-6 and J is TRBJ1-4; 8 nucleotides agree with TRBD1. The V and J ends lost 0 bases and 8 bases, in that order; junction bases with no gene match: 5. Germline values: CDR1 MNHNY, CDR2 SVGAGI (reference sequence). The CDR3 totals 15 residues. The CDR3 reads CASSYSDRGAEKLFF. CDR3 sequence (DNA): TGTGCCAGCAGTTACTCCGACAGGGGCGCAGAAAAACTGTTTTTT.

This clone has just a few counts. This chain links TRBV10-3 with TRBJ1-5; no definite D call. V was trimmed by 8 bases and J by 4 bases, leaving 12 bases between them. The V gene's germline CDR1 is ENHRY and CDR2 SYGVKD. The CDR3 totals 13 residues. CDR3 amino acids: CAIAAKMNQPQHF. In DNA form, the CDR3 reads TGTGCCATCGCAGCCAAGATGAATCAGCCCCAGCATTTT.

The chain couples TRBV6-1 to TRBJ2-5; 7 bases fit TRBD1. Trimming removed 1 base from V and 5 bases from J; junction bases left unmatched: 4. The CDR3 sequence is 14 residues long. In germline, CDR1 is MNHNS, CDR2 SASEGT. The CDR3 region is CASSEGTGRETQYF. CDR3 nucleotide sequence: TGTGCCAGCAGTGAAGGGACAGGACGGGAGACCCAGTACTTC.

The chain employs TRBV29-1 and TRBJ2-4, with D perhaps matching TRBD1 or TRBD2 (5 bases each). In germline, CDR1 is SQVTM, CDR2 ANQGSEA. The CDR3 is made up of 12 amino acids. V was cut by 7 bases and J by 6 bases, with 13 bases left in between. The CDR3 DNA reads TGCAGCGGGGGGACCTCATCAAACATTCAGTACTTC. It is translated as CSGGTSSNIQYF.

This chain uses TRBV29-1 with TRBJ2-1; possibly TRBD1 for D (6 bases). The germline CDR1 and CDR2 sequences are SQVTM and ANQGSEA. Trimming took off 3 bases at V and 4 bases at J, with 13 bases between the two ends. This CDR3 comprises 14 residues. CDR3 amino acids: CSVEGAKEYNEQFF. CDR3 coding DNA: TGCAGCGTTGAGGGGGCAAAAGAATACAATGAGCAGTTCTTC.

CDR3 DNA: TGTGCCAGCAGCCTGCCGGGACAGGGAAGTGAAAAACTGTTTTTT. Translation gives CASSLPGQGSEKLFF. The V gene is TRBV7-9, the J gene TRBJ1-4, with 9 bases matching TRBD1. Germline V lookup: CDR1 SEHNR, CDR2 FQNEAQ (reference sequence). V lost 5 bases, J lost 7 bases, and 8 bases stayed unmatched. The CDR3 runs to 15 residues.

The chain has TRBV29-1 and TRBJ1-1; weak D call: TRBD1 (5 bases). The CDR3 runs 13 residues. Germline assignment: CDR1 SQVTM and CDR2 ANQGSEA. Trimming took 3 bases from V and 0 from J, leaving 8 bases between them. CDR3 loop: CSVDQGMNTEAFF. CDR3 coding DNA: TGCAGCGTTGACCAGGGCATGAACACTGAAGCTTTCTTT.

The J gene is TRBJ1-1, the V gene TRBV29-1, with 11 bases fitting TRBD1. V dropped 5 bases and J dropped 4; count of bases not matched to a gene: 3. The CDR3 loop spans 13 amino acids. Per germline, CDR1 SQVTM and CDR2 ANQGSEA. CDR3 sequence: CSVRTGGFTEAFF. DNA for the CDR3: TGCAGCGTTCGGACAGGGGGCTTCACTGAAGCTTTCTTT.

This clone was seen more than once but under ten times. The rearrangement uses TRBV19 and TRBJ1-5; the D gene is possibly TRBD1 (6 bases). Germline V gives CDR1 LNHDA, CDR2 SQIVND (reference sequence). The CDR3 loop spans 14 amino acids. V dropped 5 bases and J dropped 3 bases, with 11 bases sitting between them. CDR3 residues: CASSVTGSNQPQHF. CDR3 nucleotides: TGTGCCAGTAGTGTCACAGGGTCCAATCAGCCCCAGCATTTT. The whole variable domain, filled in from reference TRBV19 and TRBJ1-5, reads DGGITQSPKYLFRKEGQNVTLSCEQNLNHDAMYWYRQDPGQGLRLIYYSQIVNDFQKGDIAEGYSVSREKKESFPLTVTSAQKNPTAFYLCASSVTGSNQPQHFGDGTRLSIL.

The J gene is TRBJ2-7, the V gene TRBV27; the match to TRBD2 covers 8 bases. This CDR3 spans 16 amino acids. V lost 3 bases and J lost 6; bases outside the gene matches: 13. Germline V gene sequence: CDR1 MNHEY, CDR2 SMNVEV (reference sequence). The CDR3 sequence is CASSFLSERENPEQYF. The CDR3 DNA reads TGTGCCAGCAGTTTCCTTTCTGAGCGGGAGAACCCCGAGCAGTACTTC.

This rearrangement joins TRBV9 to TRBJ2-3; possibly TRBD2 for D (7 bases). Trimming took off 0 bases at V and 3 bases at J, with 11 bases between the two ends. The CDR3 has 15 residues. The germline V gene encodes CDR1 SGDLS and CDR2 YYNGEE. This CDR3 is CASSVEGGPTDTQYF. The CDR3 DNA reads as TGTGCCAGCAGCGTAGAGGGGGGGCCTACAGATACGCAGTATTTT.

The chain couples TRBV6-5 to TRBJ2-7; 8 bases line up with TRBD2. The CDR3 runs 15 residues. The V segment lost 3 bases and the J segment 3 bases; nucleotides outside the gene matches: 7. CDR1 is MNHEY, CDR2 SVGAGI, per germline. CDR3 bases: TGTGCCAGCAGTTATCGTCGTCTAGCGGGCTACGAGCAGTACTTC. Its protein product is CASSYRRLAGYEQYF.

The J gene is TRBJ1-6, the V gene TRBV5-1; 11 bases match TRBD1. CDR3 length equals 18 residues. Germline V gene sequence: CDR1 SGHRS, CDR2 YFSETQ. Trimming removed 4 bases from V and 9 bases from J; junction bases left unmatched: 15. The CDR3 spells CASSPTWTGGILGSPLHF. The DNA of the CDR3 is TGCGCCAGCAGCCCTACATGGACAGGGGGCATTCTGGGTTCACCCCTCCACTTT.